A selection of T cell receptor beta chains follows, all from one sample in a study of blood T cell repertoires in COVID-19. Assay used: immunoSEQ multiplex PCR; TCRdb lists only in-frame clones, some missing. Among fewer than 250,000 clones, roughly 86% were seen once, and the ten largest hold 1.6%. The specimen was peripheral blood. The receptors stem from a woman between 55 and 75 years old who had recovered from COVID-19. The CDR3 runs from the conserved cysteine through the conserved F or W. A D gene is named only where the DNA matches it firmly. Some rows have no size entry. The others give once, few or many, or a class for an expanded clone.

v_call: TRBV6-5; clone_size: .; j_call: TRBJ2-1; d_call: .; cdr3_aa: CATYRVSYNEQFF; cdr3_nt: TGTGCCACGTACAGGGTGTCTTACAATGAGCAGTTCTTC
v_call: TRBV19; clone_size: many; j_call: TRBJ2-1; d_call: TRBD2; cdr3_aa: CATSTPGLAYNEQFF; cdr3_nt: TGTGCCACCTCAACCCCGGGACTAGCCTACAATGAGCAGTTCTTC
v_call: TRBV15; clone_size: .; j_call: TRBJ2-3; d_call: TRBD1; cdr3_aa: CATSRRGQVDTQYF; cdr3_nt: TGTGCCACCAGCAGACGCGGACAGGTAGATACGCAGTATTTT
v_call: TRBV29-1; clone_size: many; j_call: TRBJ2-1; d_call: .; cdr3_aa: CSVEATRGSLSSYNEQFF; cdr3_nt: TGCAGCGTTGAGGCAACTAGAGGATCGTTAAGCTCCTACAATGAGCAGTTCTTC
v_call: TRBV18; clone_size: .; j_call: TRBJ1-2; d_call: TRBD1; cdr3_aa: CASSPDRGNGYTF; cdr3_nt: TGTGCCAGCTCACCGGACAGGGGCAATGGCTACACCTTC
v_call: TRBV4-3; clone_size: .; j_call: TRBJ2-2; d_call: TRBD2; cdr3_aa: CASSQAGGGVERGELFF; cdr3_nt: TGCGCCAGCAGCCAGGCGGGAGGAGGGGTCGAGCGCGGGGAGCTGTTTTTT
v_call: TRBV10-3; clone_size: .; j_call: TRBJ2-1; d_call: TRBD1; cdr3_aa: CAISESRTGGFNEQFF; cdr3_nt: TGTGCCATCAGTGAGTCAAGGACAGGGGGCTTCAATGAGCAGTTCTTC
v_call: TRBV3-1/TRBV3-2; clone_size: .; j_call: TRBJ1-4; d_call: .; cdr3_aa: CASSQDRINEKLFF; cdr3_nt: TGTGCCAGCAGCCAAGACAGGATAAATGAAAAACTGTTTTTT
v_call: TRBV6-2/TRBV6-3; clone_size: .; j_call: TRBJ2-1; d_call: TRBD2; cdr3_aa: CASSNRLAGSYNEQFF; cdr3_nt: TGTGCCAGCAGTAACCGACTAGCGGGGTCATACAATGAGCAGTTCTTC
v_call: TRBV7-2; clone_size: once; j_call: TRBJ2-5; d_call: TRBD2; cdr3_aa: CASSPLGGQETQYF; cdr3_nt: TGTGCCAGCAGCCCCCTCGGGGGGCAAGAGACCCAGTACTTC
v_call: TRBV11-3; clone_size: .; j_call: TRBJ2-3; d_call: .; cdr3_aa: CASSLAGDTDTQYF; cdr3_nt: TGTGCCAGCAGCTTAGCGGGGGACACAGATACGCAGTATTTT
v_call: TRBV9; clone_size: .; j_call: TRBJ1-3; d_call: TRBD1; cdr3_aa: CASSSRDRENTIYF; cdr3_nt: TGTGCCAGCAGCTCCCGGGACAGGGAAAACACCATATATTTT
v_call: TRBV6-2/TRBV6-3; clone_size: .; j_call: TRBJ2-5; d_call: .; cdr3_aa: CASSTRTYVGNFQETQYF; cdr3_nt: TGTGCCAGCAGTACAAGGACTTACGTCGGAAATTTCCAAGAGACCCAGTACTTC
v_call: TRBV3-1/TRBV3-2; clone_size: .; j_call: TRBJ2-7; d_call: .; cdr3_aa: CASSAVGGSYEQYF; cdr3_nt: TGTGCCAGCAGCGCTGTCGGGGGTTCCTACGAGCAGTACTTC
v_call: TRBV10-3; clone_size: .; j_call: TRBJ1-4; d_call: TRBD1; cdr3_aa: CAISEPGQGWQKLFF; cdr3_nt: TGTGCCATCAGTGAACCGGGACAGGGGTGGCAAAAACTGTTTTTT